Below, one T cell receptor beta chain is given with its context. Antigen specificity is unknown. Unique molecular identifiers were incorporated when the TCRbeta library was constructed. TCRdb called the PCR reads again in MiXCR, with one record for every CDR3 protein. The table has 300,000 to 400,000 distinct CDR3 sequences, approximately 20% seen once. The data were taken from a study of T-cell reconstitution after alpha-beta-depleted transplantation in children. Study-wide findings and caveats: Several hundred rapidly expanded clones from non-depleted graft cells reportedly supplied alpha-beta T cells about two months post-transplant. Some patients owed their high day-60 TCRbeta diversity to surviving recipient T cells and thymic progenitors. T-cell numbers and diversity one year post-transplant derived largely from freshly generated T cells.

The CDR3 runs 16 residues. V was cut by 6 bases and J by 8 bases, with 22 bases left in between. CDR1 is LGHNT and CDR2 is FRNRAP in the germline V gene. The chain couples TRBV12-5 to TRBJ1-4; a weak D match, TRBD1 (5 bases). The TCR sequence derives from a male patient aged 5 to 17 who had a stem cell transplant for acute lymphoblastic leukemia, so the T cells may come from the graft donor. Source: PBMCs, mostly from graft donor cells, taken 180 days after TCRalphabeta/CD19-depleted stem cell transplant. DNA for the CDR3: TGTGCTAGTGGGAAGCCGACAGCGGGTGCGTTGGAAAAACTGTTTTTT. This codes for CASGKPTAGALEKLFF.